The following is a T cell receptor beta chain sequence with its context. Its antigen is unknown. Base quality data are lacking; no much larger clone is found one base away. In the germline V gene, CDR1 corresponds to SGHRS and CDR2 to YFSETQ. Measured from the cysteine to the phenylalanine, the CDR3 is 15 residues long. The read is trimmed to its CDR3 DNA, 45 bases read in frame from base 1. V is reduced by 7 bases and J by 1 base, leaving a spacing of 17 bases between them. The donors belonged to the validation cohort of about 130 subjects, which was separate from the roughly 670-subject first cohort. Libraries came from the immunoSEQ multiplex PCR assay. The published analysis was carried out like this. To diagnose cytomegalovirus status from the catalog of TCR beta chain sequences, a statistical classification framework was built. Not all clones reach the TCRdb copy of this immuneACCESS table, which keeps in-frame sequences only. Checked studies attribute under half of the gap to unresolved V genes and leave the rest unexplained. That table furnishes V, J and clone size, whereas the DNA furnished D and trimming. The sample has 140,000 to 150,000 clones on record, 87% of them singletons. The top ten hold about 4.9% of the sample.

This entry is derived from a study of cytomegalovirus exposure and HLA in healthy donors (dated by TCRdb to about 2017). For the study in its entirety: According to a later analysis, one platform produced both the roughly 130 validation repertoires and the 700 or so repertoires of the first cohort. The study aimed to test whether signatures of past pathogen exposure could be identified by cataloging public T cell receptors. A separate validation cohort of 100 to 150 different subjects was used in addition to the roughly 620-subject first cohort. To predict cytomegalovirus infection status, the study brought together high-throughput TCR immunosequencing, statistical association of individual TCRs with disease status, and machine learning. On the study overall, not on this receptor specifically: In a later analysis, TCRs clustered in the first cohort were found to also tend to co-occur in the approximately 120 validation repertoires, with 85% to 95% of cluster scores above 0. The validation cohort had no HLA typing available for a later analysis, so co-occurrence within that cohort was assessed over all 130 or so repertoires. It was suggested by the authors that the approach could potentially be generalized to other disease states and immunological phenotypes. The classifier was reported to diagnose cytomegalovirus status with high specificity and sensitivity in both the original cohort and the validation cohort. A few of the identified cytomegalovirus-associated TCR beta chains were confirmed in vitro to be specific for cytomegalovirus antigens. The study gave a list of under 200 TCR beta chains associated with cytomegalovirus. Most TCR sequences were observed very rarely across donors, whereas some public TCRs were present in many individuals.

The rearrangement combines TRBV5-1 with TRBJ1-1; matching of 6 bases hints at TRBD1 as the D gene. The clonotype comes from a man aged 18-30 years in good health and CMV-seropositive. The sequenced material came from PBMCs. The nucleotide sequence is TGCGCCAGCCGGCGTCCAGGACAGACGAACACTGAAGCTTTCTTT. The resulting protein is CASRRPGQTNTEAFF.